This TCR beta chain was profiled in a study of blood T cell repertoires in COVID-19. About the study: In each case, the material was cDNA or gDNA derived from T cells, B-cell-depleted T cells, or PBMCs.

Only in-frame clones appear in the TCRdb table, and some are missing; sequencing was by immunoSEQ multiplex PCR. The sample gives 350,000 to 500,000 clones, about 88% of which show up once; about 1.4% is in the top ten. Trimming took 8 bases from V and 1 from J, leaving 11 bases between them. The CDR3 runs to 13 residues. In germline, CDR1 is SNHLY, CDR2 FYNNEI. The sample consisted of PBMCs or T cells enriched from blood (not recorded which). The chain joins TRBV2 to TRBJ2-5; D might be TRBD2 (7 bases). The sequence was collected from a woman under 30 who had been exposed to COVID-19. The CDR3: CASARGGQETQYF. In DNA, the CDR3 is TGTGCCAGCGCAAGGGGGGGCCAAGAGACCCAGTACTTC.